Below, one TCR beta chain is given with its context. The data belong to a study of technical replicates of blood from a handful of donors. The method was immunoSEQ multiplex PCR; TCRdb's version includes in-frame clones alone and lacks a portion of them. The repertoire includes about 74,000 clones, more than 85% of them detected once, and roughly 0.24% sits in the top ten. Trimming took 5 bases from V and 3 from J, leaving 17 bases between them. CDR3 length equals 15 residues. Germline-derived CDR1 and CDR2 are PRHDT and FYEKMQ (reference sequence). Sequenced sample: T cells isolated from PBMCs. This chain links TRBV13 with TRBJ2-7; tentative D call: TRBD2 (5 bases). This receptor was obtained from a human donor in good health. The DNA of the CDR3 is TGTGCCAGCAGCCCATTGAAGGGAGCTAACTACGAGCAGTACTTC. Translated: CASSPLKGANYEQYF.